One and the same sample provided the 32 T cell receptor beta chains below, sequenced in a study of blood T cell repertoires in COVID-19. Method: immunoSEQ multiplex PCR; TCRdb's copy keeps in-frame clones and lacks some. Of approximately 360,000 clones in the sample, 80% to 90% were seen once. Sequenced input: peripheral blood. The receptors were sampled from a man aged 35 to 55 with acute or convalescent COVID-19.

The chain joins TRBV27 to TRBJ2-1, with D unclear. CDR1 MNHEY and CDR2 SMNVEV come from the germline V gene (reference sequence). Trimming pared 5 bases from V and 6 bases from J, leaving 17 bases between. This CDR3 has 15 residues. The CDR3 DNA reads as TGTGCCAGCAGTCGCCTGTCACGGTTGTCCAATGAGCAGTTCTTC. Amino acids: CASSRLSRLSNEQFF.

V and J are TRBV5-4 and TRBJ1-2, with 9 bases that match TRBD1. This CDR3 is built from 13 residues. V was clipped by 4 bases and J by 6 bases; unmatched bases: 4. Germline V CDR1 and CDR2: SGHNT, YYREEE (reference sequence). CDR3 bases: TGTGCCAGCAGCGTACAGGGGGCTCATGGCTACACCTTC. Amino acid sequence: CASSVQGAHGYTF.

The chain uses TRBV7-3 and TRBJ1-1; the D gene is possibly TRBD1 (6 bases). Between the trimmed V and J ends, which lost 0 bases and 5 bases, there was a span of 10 bases. Germline CDR1 SGHTA, CDR2 FQGTGA. This CDR3 region has 14 residues. CDR3 bases: TGTGCCAGCAGCTTAACAGGGGGAAAAACTGAAGCTTTCTTT. Its translation is CASSLTGGKTEAFF.

This clone was detected a few times. The chain is built from TRBV11-3 and TRBJ1-6, with D uncertain. V gave up 1 base and J gave up 6 bases, with 7 bases separating them. This CDR3 is 14 amino acids long. Germline lookup yields CDR1 SGHNT and CDR2 YENEEA. The CDR3 protein is CASSLGAVNSPLHF. The CDR3 DNA sequence: TGTGCCAGCAGCTTAGGGGCCGTTAATTCACCCCTCCACTTT.

V usage is TRBV30 and J usage is TRBJ2-7, with a tentative D call TRBD1 (8 bases). V lost 0 bases, J lost 3 bases, and 12 bases lay in between. This CDR3 has 14 amino acids. In germline, CDR1 is GTSNPN, CDR2 SVGIG (reference sequence). CDR3 DNA sequence: TGTGCCTGGAGTGTACAGGGGGGGGGCTACGAGCAGTACTTC. Its translation: CAWSVQGGGYEQYF.

This chain links TRBV6-5 with TRBJ2-1; D might be TRBD1 (6 bases). The CDR3 length is 16 residues. Trimming cost V 0 bases and J 1 base, with 10 bases left between them. From germline, CDR1 is MNHEY and CDR2 SVGAGI. CDR3 in DNA: TGTGCCAGCAGTTACTCGCATAGGGGGTCCTACAATGAGCAGTTCTTC. It translates to CASSYSHRGSYNEQFF.

This chain connects TRBV19 to TRBJ2-1; perhaps TRBD1 as D (6 bases). The V gene lost 9 bases and the J gene lost 2 bases, with 23 bases spanning the gap. The CDR3 totals 17 residues. Germline V gives CDR1 LNHDA, CDR2 SQIVND (reference sequence). The CDR3 is CASNNFFSGAAYNEQFF. For the CDR3, the DNA is TGTGCCAGCAACAACTTTTTCTCAGGGGCTGCCTACAATGAGCAGTTCTTC.

A remark on this clone: Within the sample, other DNA sequences also encode this same CDR3. The chain employs TRBV27 and TRBJ2-3, with 8 bases aligning to TRBD1. The CDR3 totals 15 residues. Looked up from germline, CDR1 is MNHEY and CDR2 is SMNVEV (reference sequence). Germline trimming cut 2 bases from V and 3 bases from J; bases unmatched to any gene: 4. The CDR3 here is CASSLPGQGTDTQYF. CDR3 coding DNA: TGTGCCAGCAGTTTACCTGGACAGGGAACAGATACGCAGTATTTT.

The table lists this clone with a count of one. The chain couples TRBV27 to TRBJ2-3; D is unclear. V was cut by 3 bases and J by 1 base, with 8 bases left in between. The CDR3 has 14 amino acids. CDR1 and CDR2 from the germline V gene are MNHEY and SMNVEV (reference sequence). Here the CDR3 reads CASSFSRGTDTQYF. The CDR3, as DNA: TGTGCCAGCAGTTTCTCTCGGGGCACAGATACGCAGTATTTT.

The chain uses TRBV7-3 and TRBJ2-7; tentatively, D is TRBD2 (6 bases). The CDR3 covers 15 residues. Trimming shortened V by 4 bases and J by 3 bases, and 16 bases separated the two germline ends. The germline CDR1 and CDR2 sequences are SGHTA and FQGTGA. Here the CDR3 reads CASSSSAGPFYEQYF. In DNA form, the CDR3 reads TGTGCCAGCAGCTCTTCCGCGGGACCTTTCTACGAGCAGTACTTC.

The rearrangement uses TRBV6-5 and TRBJ2-5, with D unresolved. The CDR3 extends over 13 amino acids. Germline V CDR1 and CDR2: MNHEY, SVGAGI. V lost 2 bases and J lost 4, with 8 bases in between. CDR3 nucleotide sequence: TGTGCCAGCAGTTACAGACATGTAGAGACCCAGTACTTC. Translated, it gives CASSYRHVETQYF.

The V and J genes are TRBV7-9 and TRBJ1-3; D might be TRBD1 (5 bases). Germline V gene sequence: CDR1 SEHNR, CDR2 FQNEAQ (reference sequence). The V end lost 5 bases, the J end lost 0 bases, and 20 bases lay between the germline ends. This CDR3 has 18 amino acids. The CDR3 region has the DNA TGTGCCAGCAGCCCTCCCCCGGCAGGGCTTAGCTCTGGAAACACCATATATTTT. This gives the protein CASSPPPAGLSSGNTIYF.

J is TRBJ1-2 and V is TRBV6-5; a possible D gene is TRBD1 (5 bases). The length of the CDR3 is 12 residues. The ends were cut back, 6 bases at V and 6 bases at J, with 11 bases in the middle. Germline V gene data show CDR1 as MNHEY and CDR2 as SVGAGI. The CDR3 region is CASRGRGDGYTF. The CDR3 nucleotides are TGTGCCAGCAGGGGGCGGGGCGATGGCTACACCTTC.

This rearrangement joins TRBV7-3 to TRBJ1-5; 10 positions agree with TRBD1. V trimming: 2 bases; J trimming: 1 base; junction bases outside the gene matches: 8. This CDR3 has 18 residues. Germline CDR1 reads SGHTA; CDR2 reads FQGTGA. The CDR3 reads CASSLWGRDRGSNQPQHF. The CDR3 coding sequence is TGTGCCAGCAGCTTATGGGGCAGGGACAGGGGAAGCAATCAGCCCCAGCATTTT.

This chain uses TRBV29-1 with TRBJ1-1, with 11 bases lining up with TRBD1. The ends lost 5 bases at V and 1 base at J; junction bases unmatched: 3. CDR3 length: 14 residues. Germline V gives CDR1 SQVTM, CDR2 ANQGSEA. In DNA, the CDR3 is TGCAGCGTTAGGGACAGGGGGACGAACACTGAAGCTTTCTTT. Amino acids: CSVRDRGTNTEAFF.

The chain couples TRBV30 to TRBJ2-1; 7 nucleotides line up with TRBD2. The CDR3 consists of 12 residues. Germline values: CDR1 GTSNPN, CDR2 SVGIG (reference sequence). V trimming: 4 bases; J trimming: 6 bases; junction bases outside the gene matches: 3. CDR3 loop: CAWKGGGNEQFF. The CDR3 DNA reads as TGTGCCTGGAAGGGCGGGGGCAATGAGCAGTTCTTC.

This clone was picked up a small number of times. This sequence joins TRBV7-9 and TRBJ2-7, with D possibly being TRBD2 (6 bases). The CDR3 is made up of 14 amino acids. V lost 5 bases, J lost 0 bases, and 11 bases lay in between. CDR1 and CDR2 (germline): SEHNR, FQNEAQ (reference sequence). In DNA form, the CDR3 reads TGTGCCAGCAGCGACGGGGGAAGCTCCTACGAGCAGTACTTC. Its protein product is CASSDGGSSYEQYF.

This chain uses TRBV28 with TRBJ1-2; D may be TRBD1 (5 bases). CDR3 length: 13 residues. The ends were cut back, 2 bases at V and 7 bases at J, with 11 bases in the middle. CDR1 is MDHEN, CDR2 SYDVKM, per germline. In nucleotides, the CDR3 is TGTGCCAGCAGTTTAGGGGCTTGGGGTGGCTACACCTTC. This codes for CASSLGAWGGYTF.

The chain carries TRBV16 and TRBJ1-5, with D possibly TRBD1 on 6 matching bases. The CDR3 length is 18 residues. The V gene lost 2 bases and the J gene lost 11 bases, with 28 bases spanning the gap. CDR1 is KGHSY and CDR2 is FQNENV in the germline V gene. The CDR3 DNA reads as TGTGCCAGCAGCCAACTCTTATCGAAGGGGGGGACGTCGCCAGCCCAGCATTTT. Encoded protein: CASSQLLSKGGTSPAQHF.

The chain has TRBV6-5 and TRBJ2-7; 10 nucleotides agree with TRBD1. Germline assignment: CDR1 MNHEY and CDR2 SVGAGI. The CDR3 consists of 14 residues. Unmatched junction bases numbered 8, after V lost 0 bases and J lost 12 bases. This CDR3 is CASSYSNRQGASYF. The DNA for the CDR3 is TGTGCCAGCAGTTACTCAAACCGACAGGGGGCTTCGTACTTC.

This chain's CDR3 is CASSLAGQGPVRYYEQYF. CDR3 nucleotide sequence: TGTGCCAGCAGCTTGGCTGGACAGGGTCCGGTGAGATACTACGAGCAGTACTTC. The genes are TRBV5-6 and TRBJ2-7; TRBD1 agrees at 8 bases. The J segment lost 3 bases and the V segment lost 0 bases, leaving 14 bases of the junction unmatched. CDR3 length: 18 residues. Germline V gene sequence: CDR1 SGHDT, CDR2 YYEEEE.

The chain joins TRBV27 to TRBJ2-7, with 8 bases identical to TRBD1. The germline V gene encodes CDR1 MNHEY and CDR2 SMNVEV (reference sequence). The ends lost 6 bases at V and 2 bases at J; junction bases unmatched: 15. The CDR3 is made up of 17 amino acids. CDR3 coding DNA: TGTGCCAGCAGCCGCGTTTGGTCCCGGACAGGGCCCTACGAGCAGTACTTC. Its protein product is CASSRVWSRTGPYEQYF.

As DNA, the CDR3 is TGTGCCAGCAGACCCAACCCCAGGGGGACTAGCACAAACAATGAGCAGTTCTTC. Translated: CASRPNPRGTSTNNEQFF. This chain connects TRBV7-8 to TRBJ2-1, with 9 bases lining up with TRBD2. Germline-derived CDR1 and CDR2 are SGHVS and FQNEAQ. After removal of 6 bases from V and 5 bases from J, the junction contained 17 bases not matched to a gene. CDR3 size: 18 residues.

The rearrangement uses TRBV2 and TRBJ2-1; TRBD2 matches 7 bases. With 2 bases clipped from V and 4 bases from J, the junction kept 8 bases outside the gene matches. The CDR3 runs 16 residues. Germline lookup yields CDR1 SNHLY and CDR2 FYNNEI. Here the CDR3 reads CASSELPGGIYNEQFF. In nucleotides, the CDR3 is TGTGCCAGCAGTGAATTACCGGGGGGAATATACAATGAGCAGTTCTTC.

The chain has TRBV7-3 and TRBJ1-3; no definite D call. Germline CDR1 SGHTA, CDR2 FQGTGA. Between the trimmed V and J ends, which lost 5 bases and 4 bases, there was a span of 15 bases. The length of the CDR3 is 15 residues. For the CDR3, the DNA is TGTGCCAGCAGCCCCGGGGAATACATCGGAAACACCATATATTTT. It is translated as CASSPGEYIGNTIYF.

The chain links TRBV12-3 or TRBV12-4 to TRBJ1-5, with D hard to call. V was pared by 6 bases and J by 4 bases, with 7 bases between. The CDR3 length is 12 residues. For the CDR3, the DNA is TGTGCCAGCAGGGTACAAAATCAGCCCCAGCATTTT. Translating it yields CASRVQNQPQHF.

This clone was seen a single time. The chain has TRBV6-5 and TRBJ1-4, with D perhaps TRBD1 (5 bases). CDR1 MNHEY and CDR2 SVGAGI come from the germline V gene. The V and J ends lost 0 bases and 7 bases respectively, with 15 bases between them. The CDR3 loop spans 16 amino acids. The CDR3 spells CASSYSPQGRGEKLFF. The CDR3 nucleotides read TGTGCCAGCAGTTACTCCCCCCAGGGAAGGGGTGAAAAACTGTTTTTT.

This chain uses TRBV18 with TRBJ1-3, with 7 bases identical to TRBD1. J gave up 1 base and V 1 base, and 4 bases lay outside the gene matches. Germline V lookup: CDR1 KGHSH, CDR2 LQKENI. CDR3 size: 16 residues. In DNA, the CDR3 is TGTGCCAGCTCACCACTGACAGGGAAGTCTGGAAACACCATATATTTT. It translates to CASSPLTGKSGNTIYF.

CDR3 nucleotides: TGTGCCAGCAGCGCCCTCCCCACAGGGGCTGGCTACACCTTC. It encodes CASSALPTGAGYTF. This chain connects TRBV3-1 (or the pseudogene TRBV3-2) to TRBJ1-2; 7 bases map to TRBD1. Germline loops: CDR1 LGHDT, CDR2 YNNKEL (reference sequence). The CDR3 totals 14 residues. V gave up 5 bases and J gave up 7 bases; unmatched junction bases: 10.

The J gene is TRBJ1-5, the V gene TRBV3-1 (or the pseudogene TRBV3-2), with D perhaps TRBD1 (6 bases). V was clipped by 0 bases and J by 7 bases, with 13 bases between them. CDR1 LGHDT and CDR2 YNNKEL come from the germline V gene (reference sequence). CDR3 length: 15 residues. The CDR3 nucleotides read TGTGCCAGCAGCCAAGATCCAGGGGTCCCCCAGCCCCAGCATTTT. Protein sequence: CASSQDPGVPQPQHF.

The chain combines TRBV10-3 with TRBJ1-2; possibly TRBD1 for D (5 bases). Per the germline V gene, CDR1 is ENHRY and CDR2 is SYGVKD. Deletions cut 3 bases from V and 0 bases from J, with 11 bases between. The CDR3 has 15 amino acids. The CDR3 loop is CAISDPTEANYGYTF. In DNA form, the CDR3 reads TGTGCCATCAGTGACCCGACAGAAGCTAACTATGGCTACACCTTC.

CDR3 residues: CAWSVTSNTEAFF. In nucleotides, the CDR3 is TGTGCCTGGAGTGTAACATCCAACACTGAAGCTTTCTTT. The V and J genes are TRBV30 and TRBJ1-1; D is unclear. Germline-derived CDR1 and CDR2 are GTSNPN and SVGIG (reference sequence). The CDR3 is 13 residues long. Trimming removed 0 bases from V and 2 bases from J, with 7 bases in between.